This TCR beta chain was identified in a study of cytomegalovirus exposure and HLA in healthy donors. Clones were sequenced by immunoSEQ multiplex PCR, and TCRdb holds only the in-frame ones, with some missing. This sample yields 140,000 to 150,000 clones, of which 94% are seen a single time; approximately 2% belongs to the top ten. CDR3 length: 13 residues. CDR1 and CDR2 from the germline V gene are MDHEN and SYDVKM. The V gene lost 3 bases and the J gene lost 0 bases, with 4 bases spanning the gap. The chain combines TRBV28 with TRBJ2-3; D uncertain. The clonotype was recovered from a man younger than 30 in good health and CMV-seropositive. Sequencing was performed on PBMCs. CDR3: CASSFYSTDTQYF. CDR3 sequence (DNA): TGTGCCAGCAGTTTCTATAGCACAGATACGCAGTATTTT.